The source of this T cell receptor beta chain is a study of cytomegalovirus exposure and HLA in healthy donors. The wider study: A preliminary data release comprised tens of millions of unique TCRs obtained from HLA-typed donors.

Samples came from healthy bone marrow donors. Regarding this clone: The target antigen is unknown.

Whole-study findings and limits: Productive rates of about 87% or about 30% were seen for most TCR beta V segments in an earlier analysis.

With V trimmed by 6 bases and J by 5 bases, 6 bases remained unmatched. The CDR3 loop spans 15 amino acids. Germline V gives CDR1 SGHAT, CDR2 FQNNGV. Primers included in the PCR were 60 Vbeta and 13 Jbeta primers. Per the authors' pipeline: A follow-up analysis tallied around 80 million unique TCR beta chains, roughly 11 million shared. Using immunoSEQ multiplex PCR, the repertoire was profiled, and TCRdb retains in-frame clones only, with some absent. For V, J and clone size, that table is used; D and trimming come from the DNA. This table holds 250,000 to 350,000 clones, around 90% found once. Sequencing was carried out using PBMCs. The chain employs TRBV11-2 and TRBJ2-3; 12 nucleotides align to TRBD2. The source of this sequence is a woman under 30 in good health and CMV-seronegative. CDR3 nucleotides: TGTGCCAGCAGTCGACTAGCGGGGGTAGTAGATACGCAGTATTTT. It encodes CASSRLAGVVDTQYF.